Sequencing of this T cell receptor beta chain was carried out in a study of CD8 T cells in Susac syndrome. Notes on the study in general: TCR sequencing and HLA analysis covered a relatively small number of individuals.

RNA in amounts of roughly 0.45 to 1 ug was reverse transcribed with random hexamers. Amplification of TCR beta CDR3 used immunoSEQ multiplex PCR across 54 Vbeta and 13 Jbeta. TCRdb re-called the immunoSEQ multiplex PCR reads through MiXCR, storing one row per CDR3 protein. The profile shows some 120,000 distinct CDR3 sequences, around 94% of them singletons. In the case of this clonotype: Its cognate antigen is unknown.

CD8+ and CD4+ blood T cells underwent TCR beta sequencing. The CDR3 is made up of 13 amino acids. Looked up from germline, CDR1 is LNHDA and CDR2 is SQIVND (reference sequence). The germline V and J ends were trimmed by 4 bases and 2 bases, with 8 bases remaining between them. This sequence was found in a human donor with multiple sclerosis. Specimen: CD4+ T cells from PBMCs. The chain uses TRBV19 and TRBJ1-2; no firm D call. The CDR3 region has the DNA TGTGCCAGTAGTAGCCTCCCCAACTATGGCTACACCTTC. Amino acids: CASSSLPNYGYTF.